This T cell receptor (beta chain) was profiled in a study of blood T cells in healthy people across ages. As for the study in general: Template switching picked up about one barcoded beta molecule for each two T cells. Study-level findings and limits: A roughly linear fall in TCR beta diversity per million T cells was seen with increasing age.

From germline, CDR1 is SGHTA and CDR2 FQGNSA. The CDR3 runs 17 residues. About this clonotype itself: Its matching antigen is unknown. Its ends do not fully match the called genes, so a read error is possible.

The use of a sample-barcoded 5' primer and a J-beta primer mix characterized a second PCR of about 7 to 12 cycles. TCRdb reprocessed the 5' RACE reads with MiXCR, giving one entry per CDR3 protein. Of 800,000 to 950,000 distinct CDR3 sequences listed, roughly 29% were seen once; the top ten hold roughly 10%. These records were also assigned to another study, of T cells of mothers and their children.

This chain uses TRBV7-2 with TRBJ2-3, with TRBD2 matching 8 bases. The origin of this receptor is a middle-aged woman in good health. Sequences were obtained from blood. CDR3 amino acids: CASSFTSGRGGTDTQYF. The CDR3 DNA is TGTGCTAGCAGCTTCACCTCCGGGCGGGGGGGCACAGATACGCAGTATTTT.